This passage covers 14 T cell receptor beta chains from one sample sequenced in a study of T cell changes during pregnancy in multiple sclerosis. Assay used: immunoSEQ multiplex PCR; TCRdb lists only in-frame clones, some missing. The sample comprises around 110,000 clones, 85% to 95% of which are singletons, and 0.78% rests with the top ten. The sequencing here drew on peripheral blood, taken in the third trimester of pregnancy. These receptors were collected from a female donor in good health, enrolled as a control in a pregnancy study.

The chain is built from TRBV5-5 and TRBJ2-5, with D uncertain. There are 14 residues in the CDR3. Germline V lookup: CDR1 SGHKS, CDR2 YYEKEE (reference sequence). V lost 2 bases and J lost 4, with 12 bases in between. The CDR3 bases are TGTGCCAGCAGCTTACTAAGAGAGCGAGAGACCCAGTACTTC. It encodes CASSLLRERETQYF.

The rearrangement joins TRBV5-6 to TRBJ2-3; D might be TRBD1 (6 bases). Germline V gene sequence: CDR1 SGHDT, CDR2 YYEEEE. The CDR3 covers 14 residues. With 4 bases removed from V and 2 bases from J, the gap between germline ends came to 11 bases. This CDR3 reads CASSPVGATDTQYF. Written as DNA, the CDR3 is TGTGCCAGCAGCCCCGTGGGGGCCACAGATACGCAGTATTTT.

CDR3 sequence reads: CASSVQGGTEAFF. In nucleotides, the CDR3 is TGTGCCAGCAGCGTACAGGGAGGGACTGAAGCTTTCTTT. The chain joins TRBV9 to TRBJ1-1, with TRBD1 as a possible D gene (5 bases). Germline CDR1 reads SGDLS; CDR2 reads YYNGEE. The CDR3 loop spans 13 amino acids. Trimming stripped 1 base from V and 5 bases from J, with 9 bases between.

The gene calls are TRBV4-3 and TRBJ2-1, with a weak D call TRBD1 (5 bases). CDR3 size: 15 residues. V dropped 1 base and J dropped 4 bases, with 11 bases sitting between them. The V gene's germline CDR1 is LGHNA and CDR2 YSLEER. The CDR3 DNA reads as TGCGCCAGCAGCCAAGTCTTAAACAGGTACAATGAGCAGTTCTTC. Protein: CASSQVLNRYNEQFF.

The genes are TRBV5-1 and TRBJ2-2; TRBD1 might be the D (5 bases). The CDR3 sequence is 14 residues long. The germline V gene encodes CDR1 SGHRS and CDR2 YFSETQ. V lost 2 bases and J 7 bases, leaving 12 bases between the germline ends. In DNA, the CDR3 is TGCGCCAGCAGCTTTTCCAGGGTTGACGGGGAGCTGTTTTTT. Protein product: CASSFSRVDGELFF.

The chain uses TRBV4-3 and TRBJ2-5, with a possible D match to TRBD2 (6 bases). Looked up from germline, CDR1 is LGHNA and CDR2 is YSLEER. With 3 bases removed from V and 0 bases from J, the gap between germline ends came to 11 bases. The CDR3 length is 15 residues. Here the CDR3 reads CASSQDRDYQETQYF. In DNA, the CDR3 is TGCGCCAGCAGCCAGGACCGGGACTACCAAGAGACCCAGTACTTC.

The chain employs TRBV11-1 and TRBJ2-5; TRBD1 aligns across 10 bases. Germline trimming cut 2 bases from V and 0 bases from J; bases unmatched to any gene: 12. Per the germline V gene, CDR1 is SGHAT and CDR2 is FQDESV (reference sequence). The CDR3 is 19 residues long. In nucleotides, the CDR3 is TGTGCCAGCAGCTTATGGCCCGACCGGACAGGGGGGTACCAAGAGACCCAGTACTTC. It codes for CASSLWPDRTGGYQETQYF.

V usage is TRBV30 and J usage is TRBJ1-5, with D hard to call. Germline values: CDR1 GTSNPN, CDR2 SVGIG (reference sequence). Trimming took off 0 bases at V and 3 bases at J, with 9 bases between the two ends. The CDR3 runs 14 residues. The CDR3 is CAWSVLTSNQPQHF. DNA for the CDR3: TGTGCCTGGAGTGTACTCACCTCCAATCAGCCCCAGCATTTT.

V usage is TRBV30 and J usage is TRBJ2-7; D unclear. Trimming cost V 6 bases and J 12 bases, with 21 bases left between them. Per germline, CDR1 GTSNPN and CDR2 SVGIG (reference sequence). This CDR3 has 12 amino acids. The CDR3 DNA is TGTGCCTGCTCCGAATTCCCGCAGTGGTTGTACTTC. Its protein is CACSEFPQWLYF. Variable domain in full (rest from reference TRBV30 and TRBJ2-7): SQTIHQWPATLVQPVGSPLSLECTVEGTSNPNLYWYRQAAGRGLQLLFYSVGIGQISSEVPQNLSASRPQDRQFILSSKKLLLSDSGFYLCACSEFPQWLYFGPGTRLTVT.

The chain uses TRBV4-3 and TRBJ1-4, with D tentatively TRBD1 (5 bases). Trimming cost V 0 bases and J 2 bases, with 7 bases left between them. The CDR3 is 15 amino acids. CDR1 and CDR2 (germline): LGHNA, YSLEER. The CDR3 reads CASSQDRATNEKLFF. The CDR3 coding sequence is TGCGCCAGCAGCCAAGACAGGGCCACTAATGAAAAACTGTTTTTT.

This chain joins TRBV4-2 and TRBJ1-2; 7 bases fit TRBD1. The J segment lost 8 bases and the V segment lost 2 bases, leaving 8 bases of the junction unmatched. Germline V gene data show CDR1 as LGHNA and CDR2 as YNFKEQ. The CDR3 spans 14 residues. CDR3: CASSQLDREGGYTF. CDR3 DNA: TGTGCCAGCAGCCAACTCGACAGGGAAGGAGGCTACACCTTC.

The CDR3 sequence: CASSQGQGGEKLFF. CDR3 DNA: TGTGCCAGCAGCCAGGGACAGGGAGGTGAAAAACTGTTTTTT. J is TRBJ1-4 and V is TRBV7-9; TRBD1 matches at 9 bases. The CDR3 covers 14 residues. The germline gives CDR1 SEHNR, CDR2 FQNEAQ (reference sequence). V gave up 5 bases and J gave up 7 bases; unmatched junction bases: 5.

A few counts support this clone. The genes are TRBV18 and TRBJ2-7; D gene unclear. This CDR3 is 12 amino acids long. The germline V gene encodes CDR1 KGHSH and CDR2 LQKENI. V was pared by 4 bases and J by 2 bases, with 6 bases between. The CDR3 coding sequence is TGTGCCAGCTCACTCGAGACCTACGAGCAGTACTTC. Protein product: CASSLETYEQYF.

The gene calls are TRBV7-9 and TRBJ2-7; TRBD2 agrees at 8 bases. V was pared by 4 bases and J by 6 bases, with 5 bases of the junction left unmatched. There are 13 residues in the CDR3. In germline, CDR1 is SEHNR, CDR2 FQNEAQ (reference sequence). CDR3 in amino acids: CASSSGGVGEQYF. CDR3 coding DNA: TGTGCCAGCAGCTCCGGGGGGGTGGGCGAGCAGTACTTC.